This TCR beta chain was sequenced for a study of blood T cell repertoires in COVID-19. Sequencing used immunoSEQ multiplex PCR; TCRdb keeps in-frame clones, though not all of them. The sample comprises about 210,000 clones, roughly nine tenths of which are singletons, and 1.5% to 2% rests with the top ten. Germline loops: CDR1 LNHNV, CDR2 YYDKDF (reference sequence). V lost 0 bases to trimming and J lost 0 bases, with 9 bases between them. CDR3 length equals 15 residues. The V gene is TRBV15, the J gene TRBJ2-7, with D possibly matching TRBD2 (5 bases). The sample was peripheral blood. The TCR was taken from a man in his 70s with acute or convalescent COVID-19. This CDR3 reads CATSREGLPSYEQYF. The CDR3 nucleotides read TGTGCCACCAGCAGAGAAGGACTCCCCTCCTACGAGCAGTACTTC. The whole variable domain, filled in from reference TRBV15 and TRBJ2-7, reads DAMVIQNPRYQVTQFGKPVTLSCSQTLNHNVMYWYQQKSSQAPKLLFHYYDKDFNNEADTPDNFQSRRPNTSFCFLDIRSPGLGDTAMYLCATSREGLPSYEQYFGPGTRLTVT.